One and the same sample provided the 25 T cell receptor beta chains below, sequenced in a study of regulatory T cells in long-lasting Graves disease. Time point described: newly diagnosed GD, antithyroid drugs for less than 3 months. The TCR library was made from RNA extracted from PBMCs. Arm-PCR of CDR3 regions and iRepertoire HTBI primers were used to build TCR beta libraries. TCRdb reanalysed the multiplex PCR reads using MiXCR and keeps one entry per CDR3 protein. The sample shows 350,000 to 450,000 distinct CDR3 sequences, 15% of them seen only once. The data also belong to a second study, concerning T cells in Graves' hyperthyroidism and ophthalmopathy.

The sequences come from peripheral blood mononuclear cells (PBMCs), collected at new diagnosis, from a patient treated with antithyroid drugs. All receptors derive from a middle-aged woman with Graves disease.

This clonotype was recorded a few times. This may be a read error: a much more frequent sequence differs by one nucleotide. This rearrangement joins TRBV27 to TRBJ1-1; a weak D match, TRBD1 (5 bases). CDR1 is MNHEY, CDR2 SMNVEV, per germline (reference sequence). There are 13 residues in the CDR3. The germline V and J ends were trimmed by 5 bases and 1 base, with 8 bases remaining between them. CDR3 sequence reads: CASSITGNTEAFF. The CDR3 DNA follows: TGTGCCAGCAGTATAACAGGGAACACTGAAGCTTTCTTT.

The rearrangement joins TRBV4-1 to TRBJ2-5; 14 bases map to TRBD2. Germline V gene data show CDR1 as MGHRA and CDR2 as YSYEKL. The CDR3 runs 16 residues. V gave up 6 bases and J gave up 4 bases; unmatched junction bases: 7. CDR3 DNA: TGCGCCAGCAGTACCCAGGGACTAGCGGGAGTAGAGACCCAGTACTTC. It encodes CASSTQGLAGVETQYF.

In regard to this clonotype: One end of the junction does not line up with germline, which may come from a read error. The chain carries TRBV9 and TRBJ2-2, with D perhaps given as TRBD1 or TRBD2 (5 bases each). The CDR3 is 13 amino acids. The germline CDR1 and CDR2 sequences are SGDLS and YYNGEE. Written as DNA, the CDR3 is TGTGCCAGCAGCCCCGGGACGTCCGGGGAGCCGTTTTTT. Translating gives CASSPGTSGEPFF.

The rearrangement joins TRBV5-6 to TRBJ1-4, with D uncertain. This CDR3 comprises 14 residues. The germline gives CDR1 SGHDT, CDR2 YYEEEE. Deletions cut 5 bases from V and 3 bases from J, with 11 bases between. CDR3: CASRNRAANEKLFF. CDR3 in DNA: TGTGCCAGCAGGAACCGGGCGGCTAATGAAAAACTGTTTTTT.

About this clonotype: A much larger clone lies a single base off, so this may be a read error. V usage is TRBV30 and J usage is TRBJ1-2; D may be TRBD1 (5 bases). This CDR3 comprises 13 residues. Germline V gene sequence: CDR1 GTSNPN, CDR2 SVGIG (reference sequence). In DNA, the CDR3 is TGTGTCTGGAGTGTACTAGGGGCAGTTGACTACACCTTC. It specifies CVWSVLGAVDYTF.

Many counts were recorded for this clonotype. The rearrangement joins TRBV5-1 to TRBJ2-7; no clear D gene. V was pared by 9 bases and J by 4 bases, with 14 bases between. Germline CDR1 SGHRS, CDR2 YFSETQ. The CDR3 runs 12 residues. The CDR3 coding sequence is TGCGCCATCCCCCCGGGCCCATACGAGCAGTACTTC. This gives the protein CAIPPGPYEQYF. Full variable domain (remainder filled in from reference TRBV5-1 and TRBJ2-7): KAGVTQTPRYLIKTRGQQVTLSCSPISGHRSVSWYQQTPGQGLQFLFEYFSETQRNKGNFPGRFSGRQFSNSRSEMNVSTLELGDSALYLCAIPPGPYEQYFGPGTRLTVT.

This clonotype occurred a few times. This chain connects TRBV30 to TRBJ2-1, with D hard to call. Trimming left V 7 bases short and J 9 bases short, with 16 bases between. The V gene's germline CDR1 is GTSNPN and CDR2 SVGIG (reference sequence). CDR3 length: 12 residues. The CDR3 sequence: CASAVAGTEQFF. The CDR3 bases are TGTGCCTCCGCAGTAGCCGGCACTGAGCAGTTCTTC.

This clonotype was seen repeatedly, ten times or more. This chain connects TRBV14 to TRBJ2-7; D might be TRBD1 (5 bases). There are 16 residues in the CDR3. Germline lookup yields CDR1 SGHDN and CDR2 FVKESK. V lost 4 bases and J 2 bases, leaving 18 bases between the germline ends. The CDR3 reads CASSPLGQTAAYEQYF. Written as DNA, the CDR3 is TGTGCCAGCAGCCCCCTCGGGCAGACAGCAGCCTACGAGCAGTACTTC.

This clonotype was seen at least ten times. This rearrangement joins TRBV10-2 to TRBJ2-5, with D possibly called TRBD1 or TRBD2 (6 bases each). V was pared by 9 bases and J by 4 bases, with 21 bases between. There are 15 residues in the CDR3. Germline V gene lookup returns CDR1 WSHSY and CDR2 SAAADI. The CDR3 is CASGGGILEAETQYF. The CDR3 DNA follows: TGCGCCAGTGGAGGGGGGATTTTAGAGGCAGAGACCCAGTACTTC.

This clonotype was found many times. This chain connects TRBV27 to TRBJ1-2; TRBD1 might be the D (6 bases). The CDR3 is 12 residues long. Germline loops: CDR1 MNHEY, CDR2 SMNVEV (reference sequence). Trimming removed 6 bases at V and 6 bases at J, with 11 bases between. CDR3 coding DNA: TGTGCCAGCAGCTGGGACATGAATGGCTACACCTTC. It encodes CASSWDMNGYTF.

This clonotype was found many times. The chain joins TRBV5-5 to TRBJ2-6; 8 bases map to TRBD2. The V gene end was trimmed by 1 base and the J gene end by 0 bases; junction bases not matched to a gene: 6. Germline V lookup: CDR1 SGHKS, CDR2 YYEKEE (reference sequence). This CDR3 has 18 residues. In DNA form, the CDR3 reads TGTGCCAGCAGCTTGTCGGTAGCGGGGTACTCTGGGGCCAACGTCCTGACTTTC. Amino acid sequence: CASSLSVAGYSGANVLTF.

This clonotype was recorded many times. The chain is built from TRBV27 and TRBJ2-3; possibly TRBD2 for D (6 bases). V dropped 3 bases and J dropped 0 bases, with 13 bases sitting between them. The length of the CDR3 is 16 residues. Germline V gene sequence: CDR1 MNHEY, CDR2 SMNVEV (reference sequence). CDR3 loop: CASSFLGGESTDTQYF. As DNA, the CDR3 is TGTGCCAGCAGTTTCCTCGGGGGTGAAAGCACAGATACGCAGTATTTT.

This clonotype was counted ten times or more. The rearrangement uses TRBV12-3 or TRBV12-4 and TRBJ2-5; 8 bases match TRBD1. V lost 6 bases and J lost 5; bases outside the gene matches: 2. The CDR3 spans 12 residues. CDR3 bases: TGTGCCAGCAGGGACAGGGAGGAGACCCAGTACTTC. Encoded protein: CASRDREETQYF.

This clonotype was seen a handful of times. The chain recombines TRBV6-5 with TRBJ2-7; 7 positions agree with TRBD1. The CDR3 length is 16 residues. The germline V gene encodes CDR1 MNHEY and CDR2 SVGAGI. After removal of 2 bases from V and 2 bases from J, the junction contained 9 bases not matched to a gene. CDR3 nucleotides: TGTGCCAGCAGTTACCCGGACAGGATAGGTACCTACGAGCAGTACTTC. Its translation is CASSYPDRIGTYEQYF.

This clonotype was seen many times. The rearrangement uses TRBV18 and TRBJ2-1; D gene unclear. With 1 base removed from V and 7 bases from J, the gap between germline ends came to 14 bases. This CDR3 is built from 15 residues. Germline loops: CDR1 KGHSH, CDR2 LQKENI. The CDR3 sequence: CASSPQWGTANEQFF. The CDR3 DNA follows: TGTGCCAGCTCACCACAATGGGGAACGGCAAATGAGCAGTTCTTC.

This clonotype has ten or more counts. The chain links TRBV5-1 to TRBJ2-3; tentative D call: TRBD2 (6 bases). The germline gives CDR1 SGHRS, CDR2 YFSETQ. This CDR3 spans 16 amino acids. The V end lost 0 bases, the J end lost 1 base, and 12 bases lay between the germline ends. The DNA of the CDR3 is TGCGCCAGCAGCTTGGGCGGGATCCCAGGCACAGATACGCAGTATTTT. This gives the protein CASSLGGIPGTDTQYF.

This clonotype was counted ten times or more. The CDR3 nucleotides are TGTGCCAGCAGTTTATCCGCCCGGCATTCACCCCTCCACTTT. It codes for CASSLSARHSPLHF. The chain uses TRBV27 and TRBJ1-6; D is unclear. V dropped 0 bases and J dropped 8 bases, with 8 bases sitting between them. CDR1 and CDR2 from the germline V gene are MNHEY and SMNVEV (reference sequence). CDR3 length equals 14 residues.

The V gene is TRBV18, the J gene TRBJ2-1, with 8 bases fitting TRBD1. The J segment lost 0 bases and the V segment lost 5 bases, leaving 3 bases of the junction unmatched. The CDR3 runs to 15 residues. Germline lookup yields CDR1 KGHSH and CDR2 LQKENI. CDR3: CASSGGTGSYNEQFF. DNA for the CDR3: TGTGCCAGCTCAGGGGGGACAGGCTCCTACAATGAGCAGTTCTTC.

The rearrangement joins TRBV5-1 to TRBJ2-5; 9 bases map to TRBD2. Unmatched junction bases numbered 7, after V lost 4 bases and J lost 3 bases. Germline-derived CDR1 and CDR2 are SGHRS and YFSETQ. The CDR3 has 15 amino acids. Written as DNA, the CDR3 is TGCGCCAGCAGCACTGGGACTAGCAGAGAAGAGACCCAGTACTTC. This codes for CASSTGTSREETQYF.

The V call is TRBV19, the J call TRBJ2-3; weak D call: TRBD1 (6 bases). The CDR3 runs 13 residues. Trimming cost V 8 bases and J 2 bases, with 11 bases left between them. Germline CDR1 and CDR2: LNHDA and SQIVND (reference sequence). The CDR3 sequence: CASEGVTTDTQYF. The CDR3 DNA follows: TGTGCCAGTGAGGGGGTCACCACAGATACGCAGTATTTT.

A few counts support this clonotype. The chain is built from TRBV7-6 and TRBJ2-1, with TRBD2 matching over 9 bases. The CDR3 is 14 amino acids. Germline trimming cut 1 base from V and 10 bases from J; bases unmatched to any gene: 5. Germline V gives CDR1 SGHVS, CDR2 FNYEAQ. CDR3 loop: CASSLGGAGGEQFF. The CDR3, as DNA: TGTGCCAGCAGCTTAGGGGGCGCGGGAGGGGAGCAGTTCTTC.

This clonotype came up many times. The chain joins TRBV2 to TRBJ2-5; D uncertain. This CDR3 spans 13 amino acids. Germline assignment: CDR1 SNHLY and CDR2 FYNNEI. Trimming removed 6 bases from V and 3 bases from J, with 11 bases in between. The CDR3 DNA reads TGTGCCAGCAGCTTGGGCAGAGAAGAGACCCAGTACTTC. This codes for CASSLGREETQYF.

This clonotype was picked up many times. V usage is TRBV24-1 and J usage is TRBJ2-1, with 10 nucleotides matching TRBD2. The ends lost 6 bases at V and 8 bases at J; junction bases unmatched: 6. This CDR3 region has 14 residues. Per the germline V gene, CDR1 is KGHDR and CDR2 is SFDVKD. The CDR3 here is CATSPGLATHEQFF. CDR3 coding DNA: TGTGCCACCAGTCCGGGACTAGCGACCCATGAGCAGTTCTTC.

V gene TRBV11-3 combines with J gene TRBJ2-1, with 11 positions matching TRBD2. Trimming removed 4 bases from V and 8 bases from J; junction bases left unmatched: 7. The germline V gene encodes CDR1 SGHNT and CDR2 YENEEA. The CDR3 is made up of 15 amino acids. CDR3: CASSSTSGRWDEQFF. In DNA, the CDR3 is TGTGCCAGCAGCTCAACTAGCGGGAGATGGGATGAGCAGTTCTTC.

This clonotype was observed many times. V gene TRBV30 combines with J gene TRBJ2-2; D possibly corresponds to TRBD2 (6 bases). Trimming shortened V by 2 bases and J by 2 bases, and 21 bases separated the two germline ends. The CDR3 contains 18 residues. In germline, CDR1 is GTSNPN, CDR2 SVGIG (reference sequence). The CDR3 reads CAWSRAYGGESNTGELFF. The CDR3 nucleotides are TGTGCCTGGAGTCGCGCTTATGGCGGGGAATCTAACACCGGGGAGCTGTTTTTT.